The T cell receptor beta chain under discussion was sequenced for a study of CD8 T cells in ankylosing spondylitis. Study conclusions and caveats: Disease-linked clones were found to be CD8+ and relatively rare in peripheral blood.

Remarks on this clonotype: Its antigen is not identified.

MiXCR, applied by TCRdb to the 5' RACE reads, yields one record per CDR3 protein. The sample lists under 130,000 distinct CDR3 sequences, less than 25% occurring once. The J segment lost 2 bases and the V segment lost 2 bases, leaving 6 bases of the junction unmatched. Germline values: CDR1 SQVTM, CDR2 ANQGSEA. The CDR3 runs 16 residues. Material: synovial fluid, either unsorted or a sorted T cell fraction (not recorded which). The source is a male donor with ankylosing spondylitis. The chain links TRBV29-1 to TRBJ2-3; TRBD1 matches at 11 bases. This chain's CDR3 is CSVENRDRGNTDTQYF. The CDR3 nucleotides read TGCAGCGTTGAAAACCGGGACAGGGGGAACACAGATACGCAGTATTTT.